The present T cell receptor beta chain was sequenced within a study of T cells after yellow fever vaccination. General study results and limits: Weaker in magnitude, the secondary response showed a faster peak on day 5 versus 15. Of the clonotypes, a small share occurred in both CD4 and CD8 compartments.

TCR cDNA, made by 5'RACE template switching, carried an added universal primer site and UMIs. TCRdb ran MiXCR on the 5' RACE reads and lists one entry per CDR3 protein. The sample yields 610,000 or so distinct CDR3 sequences, roughly an eighth seen once. This clonotype was counted between two and nine times. The target antigen is unknown. The receptor was derived from a man aged 25 to 40 who received the YFV17D yellow fever vaccine. The input for sequencing was PBMCs, taken on the day of the yellow fever booster vaccination.

Here the CDR3 DNA reads TGTGCCAGCAGCTTGGAAGAGCCGCCCTCCTGGGAGCAGTTCTTC. Protein product: CASSLEEPPSWEQFF. The chain carries TRBV5-4 and TRBJ2-1; no firm D call. CDR3 length equals 15 residues. Germline CDR1 is SGHNT and CDR2 is YYREEE (reference sequence). V lost 0 bases and J 10 bases, leaving 17 bases between the germline ends.